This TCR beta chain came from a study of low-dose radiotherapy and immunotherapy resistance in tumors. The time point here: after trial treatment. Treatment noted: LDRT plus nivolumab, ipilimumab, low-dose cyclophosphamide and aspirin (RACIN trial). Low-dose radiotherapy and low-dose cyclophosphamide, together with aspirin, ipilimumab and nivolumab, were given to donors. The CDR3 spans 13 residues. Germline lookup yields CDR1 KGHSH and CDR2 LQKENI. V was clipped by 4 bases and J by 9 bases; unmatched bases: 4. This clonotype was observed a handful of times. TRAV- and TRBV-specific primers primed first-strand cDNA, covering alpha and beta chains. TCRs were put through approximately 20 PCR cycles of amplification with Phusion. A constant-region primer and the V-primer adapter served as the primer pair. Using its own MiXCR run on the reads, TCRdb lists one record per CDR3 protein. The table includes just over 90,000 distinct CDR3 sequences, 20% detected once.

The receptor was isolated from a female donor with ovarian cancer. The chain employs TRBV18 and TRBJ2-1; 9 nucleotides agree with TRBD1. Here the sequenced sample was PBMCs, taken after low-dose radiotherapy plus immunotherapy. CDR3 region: CASSQRDRVEQFF. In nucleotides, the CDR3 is TGTGCCAGCTCACAAAGGGACAGGGTTGAGCAGTTCTTC.